This TCR beta chain derives from a study of blood T cell repertoires in COVID-19. Study processing details: Scientists estimated how many nucleated cells there were by amplifying reference gene primers. Only in-frame clones appear in the TCRdb table, and some are missing; sequencing was by immunoSEQ multiplex PCR. That table furnishes V, J and clone size, whereas the DNA furnished D and trimming. The sample includes about 120,000 clones, about 80% of them seen just once. The germline V gene encodes CDR1 KGHSH and CDR2 LQKENI. V was clipped by 2 bases and J by 0 bases, with 7 bases between them. This CDR3 has 14 amino acids.

The gene calls are TRBV18 and TRBJ1-1; no clear D. The sample was peripheral blood. This receptor was taken from a man in his 70s with active or convalescent COVID-19. The CDR3 loop is CASSPFGVNTEAFF. For the CDR3, the DNA is TGTGCCAGCTCACCATTCGGGGTGAACACTGAAGCTTTCTTT.